Following are 23 T cell receptor beta chains from one sample sequenced in a study of regulatory T cells in long-lasting Graves disease. Arm-PCR of CDR3 regions and iRepertoire HTBI primers were the basis on which TCR beta libraries were built. A single record per CDR3 protein comes from TCRdb applying MiXCR to the multiplex PCR reads. The sample has some 490,000 distinct CDR3 sequences, around 12% seen once. The time point is: newly diagnosed GD, antithyroid drugs for less than 3 months. Scientists built the TCR library using RNA that was extracted from PBMCs. This sample also belongs to another study, concerning T cells in Graves' hyperthyroidism and ophthalmopathy.

The material sequenced was peripheral blood mononuclear cells (PBMCs), taken at new diagnosis, from a patient treated with antithyroid drugs. The receptors stem from a woman aged 30 to 39 with Graves disease.

The V and J genes are TRBV11-2 and TRBJ1-6; D is perhaps TRBD1 (5 bases). CDR1 and CDR2 (germline): SGHAT, FQNNGV. The CDR3 is 14 residues long. Trimming took off 4 bases at V and 10 bases at J, with 14 bases between the two ends. CDR3 amino acids: CASSWGGGGSPLHF. CDR3 DNA: TGTGCCAGCAGCTGGGGGGGAGGAGGGTCACCCCTCCACTTT.

This clonotype was counted between two and nine times. The V and J genes are TRBV10-1 and TRBJ2-2; D is possibly TRBD1 or TRBD2 (6 bases each). Looked up from germline, CDR1 is WNHNN and CDR2 is SYGVQD (reference sequence). The CDR3 is 15 residues long. V was cut by 3 bases and J by 4 bases, with 12 bases left in between. The CDR3 here is CASSDNRDSTGELFF. The CDR3 DNA is TGCGCCAGCAGTGACAACAGGGACTCCACCGGGGAGCTGTTTTTT.

Only a few counts were recorded for this clonotype. The V gene is TRBV4-2, the J gene TRBJ1-1, with D maybe TRBD1 (5 bases). CDR1 and CDR2 from the germline V gene are LGHNA and YNFKEQ. Trimming cost V 2 bases and J 4 bases, with 14 bases left between them. The CDR3 extends over 15 amino acids. The CDR3 DNA reads as TGTGCCAGCAGCCAATCGGGGCAGGTCTCCACTGAAGCTTTCTTT. It specifies CASSQSGQVSTEAFF.

The rearrangement uses TRBV7-3 and TRBJ2-1; TRBD1 agrees at 8 bases. The CDR3 has 19 residues. Unmatched junction bases numbered 15, after V lost 0 bases and J lost 5 bases. Germline V lookup: CDR1 SGHTA, CDR2 FQGTGA. The DNA for the CDR3 is TGTGCCAGCAGCTTAACTGGGACAGGCCTTCTAGCGACCAACAATGAGCAGTTCTTC. Translated, it gives CASSLTGTGLLATNNEQFF.

This clonotype was counted at least ten times. The chain recombines TRBV11-2 with TRBJ2-5, with D possibly TRBD2 on 6 matching bases. The CDR3 spans 16 residues. With 5 bases removed from V and 1 base from J, the gap between germline ends came to 17 bases. Germline loops: CDR1 SGHAT, CDR2 FQNNGV. The CDR3 sequence is CASSPGVLAGQETQYF. The CDR3 nucleotides are TGTGCCAGCAGCCCGGGGGTCCTAGCCGGCCAAGAGACCCAGTACTTC.

This clonotype was observed many times. The chain employs TRBV20-1 and TRBJ1-1; possible D gene TRBD1, 6 bases. The CDR3 runs 13 residues. Trimming cost V 6 bases and J 1 base, with 12 bases left between them. In germline, CDR1 is DFQATT, CDR2 SNEGSKA (reference sequence). The CDR3 is CSAGGQKNTEAFF. CDR3 DNA: TGCAGTGCAGGGGGACAAAAGAACACTGAAGCTTTCTTT.

The table lists this clonotype with many counts. The rearrangement links TRBV15 to TRBJ2-3, with D unclear. CDR1 and CDR2 from the germline V gene are LNHNV and YYDKDF (reference sequence). The CDR3 runs 13 residues. V was clipped by 3 bases and J by 6 bases, with 10 bases between them. CDR3 sequence: CATSSQRVDTQYF. The CDR3 DNA reads as TGTGCCACCAGCAGCCAGAGAGTGGATACGCAGTATTTT.

This clonotype occurred many times. This chain uses TRBV29-1 with TRBJ2-7; TRBD1 or TRBD2 may be the D gene (5 bases each). The V end was cut by 8 bases, the J end by 5 bases, with 22 bases between. This CDR3 contains 14 residues. Germline CDR1 reads SQVTM; CDR2 reads ANQGSEA. CDR3: CSRAAGTGSNEQYF. The CDR3 DNA follows: TGCAGCCGAGCGGCAGGGACGGGGTCTAACGAGCAGTACTTC.

The table lists this clonotype with many counts. V is TRBV20-1 and J is TRBJ1-1, with TRBD1 matching 7 bases. V lost 8 bases, J lost 3 bases, and 6 bases stayed unmatched. Germline-derived CDR1 and CDR2 are DFQATT and SNEGSKA (reference sequence). This CDR3 comprises 12 residues. CDR3 bases: TGCAGTTCACAACAGGGGCACACTGAAGCTTTCTTT. It specifies CSSQQGHTEAFF.

CDR3 region: CASSHRLAGINEQFF. The CDR3 DNA reads as TGTGCCAGCAGCCACAGACTAGCGGGAATCAATGAGCAGTTCTTC. The chain has TRBV11-2 and TRBJ2-5; 11 nucleotides line up with TRBD2. The J call is uncertain, as TRBJ2-1 better fits the DNA end. This CDR3 is built from 15 residues. CDR1 is SGHAT, CDR2 FQNNGV, per germline.

This clonotype was seen many times. In DNA form, the CDR3 reads TGTGCCAGCAGTGAACAGGGGATCTCAGAGACCCAGTACTTC. The encoded protein is CASSEQGISETQYF. The genes are TRBV2 and TRBJ2-5, with D possibly being TRBD1 (6 bases). V gave up 2 bases and J gave up 4 bases, with 11 bases separating them. CDR3 length equals 14 residues. Germline V gene lookup returns CDR1 SNHLY and CDR2 FYNNEI.

This clonotype was seen repeatedly, ten times or more. The chain links TRBV11-2 to TRBJ2-1; 7 bases are a match to TRBD2. After removal of 1 base from V and 3 bases from J, the junction contained 3 bases not matched to a gene. The CDR3 totals 15 residues. CDR1 is SGHAT, CDR2 FQNNGV, per germline. CDR3 sequence (DNA): TGTGCCAGCAGCTTAGGAAGCGGGGTCTACAATGAGCAGTTCTTC. Translated, it gives CASSLGSGVYNEQFF.

This clonotype was seen repeatedly, ten times or more. The chain joins TRBV3-1 to TRBJ2-7, with 9 bases that match TRBD1. The CDR3 totals 15 residues. V lost 7 bases to trimming and J lost 4 bases; unmatched junction nucleotides: 11. The germline gives CDR1 LGHDT, CDR2 YNNKEL (reference sequence). In DNA, the CDR3 is TGTGCCAGCACGGAAACAATGGGACAGGGTTACGAGCAGTACTTC. This encodes CASTETMGQGYEQYF.

This clonotype appeared many times. V is TRBV27 and J is TRBJ1-1, with TRBD1 matching over 7 bases. This CDR3 region has 17 residues. Germline CDR1 is MNHEY and CDR2 is SMNVEV (reference sequence). V trimming: 3 bases; J trimming: 0 bases; junction bases outside the gene matches: 10. In nucleotides, the CDR3 is TGTGCCAGCAGTTTTTCCCCGGGACAGATAATGAACACTGAAGCTTTCTTT. This translates into CASSFSPGQIMNTEAFF.

This clonotype was counted many times. This sequence joins TRBV9 and TRBJ1-1, with TRBD1 as a possible D gene (6 bases). Trimming shortened V by 4 bases and J by 5 bases, and 18 bases separated the two germline ends. CDR3 length: 15 amino acids. Germline V gene lookup returns CDR1 SGDLS and CDR2 YYNGEE. The CDR3 sequence: CASSRGGDLGTEAFF. Written as DNA, the CDR3 is TGTGCCAGCAGCAGAGGGGGGGACTTGGGGACTGAAGCTTTCTTT.

Many counts were recorded for this clonotype. The chain couples TRBV9 to TRBJ2-5, with 12 bases identical to TRBD2. CDR1 SGDLS and CDR2 YYNGEE come from the germline V gene. V trimming: 0 bases; J trimming: 2 bases; junction bases outside the gene matches: 5. CDR3 size: 17 residues. The CDR3 DNA follows: TGTGCCAGCAGCGTAGGGCTAGCGGGAGGGGGACAAGAGACCCAGTACTTC. Protein product: CASSVGLAGGGQETQYF.

About this clonotype itself: The likely explanation is a read error, given a far larger clone one base away. This rearrangement joins TRBV7-9 to TRBJ2-5; the D gene is possibly TRBD2 (6 bases). Trimming shortened V by 4 bases and J by 0 bases, and 6 bases separated the two germline ends. The germline gives CDR1 SEHNR, CDR2 FQNEAQ (reference sequence). The CDR3 has 13 residues. CDR3 loop: CASSWDYQETQYF. The CDR3 DNA follows: TGTGCCAGCAGCTGGGACTACCAAGAGACCCAGTACTTC.

As for this clonotype: A read error likely explains this, since a far larger clone differs by one base. The genes are TRBV28 and TRBJ2-1; possibly TRBD2 for D (5 bases). The closer fit of TRBJ2-3 to the DNA end suggests the J call may be wrong. The CDR3 has 13 amino acids. Germline V gene lookup returns CDR1 MDHEN and CDR2 SYDVKM. The CDR3 loop is CASRPASLDTQYF. The CDR3 DNA reads as TGTGCCAGCAGACCTGCTAGCCTAGATACGCAGTATTTT.

This clonotype was detected many times. This chain joins TRBV9 and TRBJ2-5, with D possibly TRBD2 on 6 matching bases. The germline V and J ends were trimmed by 0 bases and 2 bases, with 14 bases remaining between them. Per germline, CDR1 SGDLS and CDR2 YYNGEE. The CDR3 loop spans 16 amino acids. CDR3 sequence reads: CASSVVGSGIQETQYF. In DNA, the CDR3 is TGTGCCAGCAGCGTAGTAGGTAGCGGAATACAAGAGACCCAGTACTTC. Filled out from reference TRBV9 and TRBJ2-5, the complete variable domain reads DSGVTQTPKHLITATGQRVTLRCSPRSGDLSVYWYQQSLDQGLQFLIQYYNGEERAKGNILERFSAQQFPDLHSELNLSSLELGDSALYFCASSVVGSGIQETQYFGPGTRLLVL.

This clonotype turned up a few times. The rearrangement links TRBV6-5 to TRBJ1-4, with TRBD1 matching 8 bases. V lost 6 bases to trimming and J lost 0 bases; unmatched junction nucleotides: 21. This CDR3 comprises 21 residues. The germline V gene encodes CDR1 MNHEY and CDR2 SVGAGI. The CDR3 DNA follows: TGTGCCAGCAGCTACGTCTCCATCGGGACAGGCATCCCTGCAACTAATGAAAAACTGTTTTTT. This codes for CASSYVSIGTGIPATNEKLFF.

This clonotype has at least ten counts. The rearrangement joins TRBV11-1 to TRBJ2-3, with TRBD2 matching 15 bases. This CDR3 has 18 residues. The ends lost 5 bases at V and 1 base at J; junction bases unmatched: 7. Germline CDR1 SGHAT, CDR2 FQDESV (reference sequence). CDR3 coding DNA: TGTGCCAGCAGCCCGAGGACTAGCGGGAGGGACGGCACAGATACGCAGTATTTT. Translating gives CASSPRTSGRDGTDTQYF.

This clonotype has at least ten counts. V usage is TRBV9 and J usage is TRBJ2-3, with 7 bases fitting TRBD2. V lost 0 bases to trimming and J lost 2 bases; unmatched junction nucleotides: 9. The germline gives CDR1 SGDLS, CDR2 YYNGEE. This CDR3 region has 17 residues. The CDR3 protein is CASSVEGLLGPTDTQYF. For the CDR3, the DNA is TGTGCCAGCAGCGTAGAGGGACTACTTGGGCCCACAGATACGCAGTATTTT.

Worth noting for this clonotype: A read error is possible here, since a much larger clone lies one base away. The chain joins TRBV6-1 to TRBJ2-5; tentative D call: TRBD2 (5 bases). The germline V gene has CDR1 MNHNS and CDR2 SASEGT. There are 17 residues in the CDR3. V lost 3 bases, J lost 4 bases, and 21 bases lay in between. The DNA of the CDR3 is TGTGCCAGCAGTGAGTCTCAGTTCCGGGGATTGGGAGAGACCCAGTACTTC. This gives the protein CASSESQFRGLGETQYF.